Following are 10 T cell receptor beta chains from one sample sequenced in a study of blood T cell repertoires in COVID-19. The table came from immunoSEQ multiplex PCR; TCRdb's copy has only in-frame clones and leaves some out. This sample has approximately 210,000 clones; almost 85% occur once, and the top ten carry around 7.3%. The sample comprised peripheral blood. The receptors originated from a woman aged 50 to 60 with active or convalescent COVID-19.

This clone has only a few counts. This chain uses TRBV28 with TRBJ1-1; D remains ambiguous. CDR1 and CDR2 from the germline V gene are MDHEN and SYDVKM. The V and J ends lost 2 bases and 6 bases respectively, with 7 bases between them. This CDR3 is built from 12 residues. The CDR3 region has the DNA TGTGCCAGCAGTTTAAGGAGACCTGAAGCTTTCTTT. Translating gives CASSLRRPEAFF. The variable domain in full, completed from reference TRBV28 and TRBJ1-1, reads DVKVTQSSRYLVKRTGEKVFLECVQDMDHENMFWYRQDPGLGLRLIYFSYDVKMKEKGDIPEGYSVSREKKERFSLILESASTNQTSMYLCASSLRRPEAFFGQGTRLTVV.

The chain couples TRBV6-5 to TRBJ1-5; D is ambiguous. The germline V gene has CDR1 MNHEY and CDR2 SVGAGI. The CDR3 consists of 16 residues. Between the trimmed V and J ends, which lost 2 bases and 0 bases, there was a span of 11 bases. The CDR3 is CASSYKLVSSNQPQHF. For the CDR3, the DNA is TGTGCCAGCAGTTACAAGTTAGTGAGTAGCAATCAGCCCCAGCATTTT.

The CDR3 nucleotides read TGTGCCAGCAGTGTCCTAGGGGGCAACCGGATGAACACTGAAGCTTTCTTT. Amino acids: CASSVLGGNRMNTEAFF. J is TRBJ1-1 and V is TRBV2; TRBD1 aligns across 7 bases. J lost 0 bases, V lost 4 bases, and 11 bases had no gene match. Germline V lookup: CDR1 SNHLY, CDR2 FYNNEI. This CDR3 is built from 17 residues.

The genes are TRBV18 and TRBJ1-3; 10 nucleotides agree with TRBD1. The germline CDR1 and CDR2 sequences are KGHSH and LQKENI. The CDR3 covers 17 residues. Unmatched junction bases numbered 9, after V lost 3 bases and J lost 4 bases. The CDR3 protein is CASSPRQGARYGNTIYF. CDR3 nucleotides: TGTGCCAGCTCACCGCGACAGGGGGCGCGGTACGGAAACACCATATATTTT. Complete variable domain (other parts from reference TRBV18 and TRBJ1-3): NAGVMQNPRHLVRRRGQEARLRCSPMKGHSHVYWYRQLPEEGLKFMVYLQKENIIDESGMPKERFSAEFPKEGPSILRIQQVVRGDSAAYFCASSPRQGARYGNTIYFGEGSWLTVV.

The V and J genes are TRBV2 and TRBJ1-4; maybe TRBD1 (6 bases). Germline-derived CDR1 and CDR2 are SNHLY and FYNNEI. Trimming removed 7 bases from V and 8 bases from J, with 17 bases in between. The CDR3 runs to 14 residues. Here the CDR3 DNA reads TGTGCCAGCAAGTCCGAAGAGAGGGGGGAAAAACTGTTTTTT. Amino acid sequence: CASKSEERGEKLFF.

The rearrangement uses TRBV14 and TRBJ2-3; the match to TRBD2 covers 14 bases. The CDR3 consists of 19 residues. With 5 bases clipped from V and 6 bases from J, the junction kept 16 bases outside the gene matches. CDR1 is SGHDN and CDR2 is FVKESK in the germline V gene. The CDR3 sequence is CASSYSARGTSGRRDTQYF. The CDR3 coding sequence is TGTGCCAGCAGCTACTCTGCAAGAGGGACTAGCGGGAGAAGGGATACGCAGTATTTT. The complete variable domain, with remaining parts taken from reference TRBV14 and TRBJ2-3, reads EAGVTQFPSHSVIEKGQTVTLRCDPISGHDNLYWYRRVMGKEIKFLLHFVKESKQDESGMPNNRFLAERTGGTYSTLKVQPAELEDSGVYFCASSYSARGTSGRRDTQYFGPGTRLTVL.

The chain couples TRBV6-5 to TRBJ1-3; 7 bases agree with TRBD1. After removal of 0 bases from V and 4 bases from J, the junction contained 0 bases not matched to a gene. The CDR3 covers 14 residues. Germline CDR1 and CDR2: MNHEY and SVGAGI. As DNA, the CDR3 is TGTGCCAGCAGTTACTCGGGACAGGGAAACACCATATATTTT. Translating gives CASSYSGQGNTIYF.

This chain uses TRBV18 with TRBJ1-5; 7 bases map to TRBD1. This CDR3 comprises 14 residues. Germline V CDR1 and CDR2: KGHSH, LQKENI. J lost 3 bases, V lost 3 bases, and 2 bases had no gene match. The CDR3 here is CASSPGTVNQPQHF. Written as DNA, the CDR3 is TGTGCCAGCTCACCTGGGACAGTCAATCAGCCCCAGCATTTT.

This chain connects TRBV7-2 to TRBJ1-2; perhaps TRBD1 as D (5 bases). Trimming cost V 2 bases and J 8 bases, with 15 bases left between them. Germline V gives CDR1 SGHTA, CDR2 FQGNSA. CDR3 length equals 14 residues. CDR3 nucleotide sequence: TGTGCCAGCAGCTTACTAGCGGCCGGGGGAGGCTACACCTTC. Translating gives CASSLLAAGGGYTF.

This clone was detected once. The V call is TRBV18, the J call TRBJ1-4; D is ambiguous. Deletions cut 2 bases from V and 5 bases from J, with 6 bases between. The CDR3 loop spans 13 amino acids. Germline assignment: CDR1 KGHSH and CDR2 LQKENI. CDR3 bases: TGTGCCAGCTCACCATTGGAGAATGAAAAACTGTTTTTT. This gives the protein CASSPLENEKLFF.